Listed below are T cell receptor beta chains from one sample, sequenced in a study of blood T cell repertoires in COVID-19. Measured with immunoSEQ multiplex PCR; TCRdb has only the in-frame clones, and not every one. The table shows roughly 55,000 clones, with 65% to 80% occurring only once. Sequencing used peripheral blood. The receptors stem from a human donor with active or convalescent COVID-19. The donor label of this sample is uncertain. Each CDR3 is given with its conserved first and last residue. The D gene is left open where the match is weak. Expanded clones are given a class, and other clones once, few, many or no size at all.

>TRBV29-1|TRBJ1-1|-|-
CSVGGRSANTEAFF
TGCAGCGTCGGGGGGCGTTCCGCGAACACTGAAGCTTTCTTT
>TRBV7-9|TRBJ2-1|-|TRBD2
CASSKLAGGVGEQFF
TGTGCCAGCAGCAAACTAGCGGGAGGAGTGGGTGAGCAGTTCTTC
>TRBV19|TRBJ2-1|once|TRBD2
CASSTYSGRSHNEQFF
TGTGCCAGTAGTACCTATAGCGGGAGGTCCCACAATGAGCAGTTCTTC
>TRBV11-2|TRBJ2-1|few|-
CASSLRLDGEVEQFF
TGTGCCAGCAGCTTAAGACTAGACGGGGAGGTTGAGCAGTTCTTC
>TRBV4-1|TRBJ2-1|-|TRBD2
CASSPFSGPDNEQFF
TGCGCCAGCAGCCCTTTTAGCGGGCCCGACAATGAGCAGTTCTTC
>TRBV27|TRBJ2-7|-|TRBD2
CASSLRTWGRAARDEQYF
TGTGCCAGCAGTTTACGCACATGGGGGAGGGCCGCGAGGGACGAGCAGTACTTC
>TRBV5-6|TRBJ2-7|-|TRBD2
CASSFGGIYEQYF
TGTGCCAGCAGCTTCGGGGGGATCTACGAGCAGTACTTC
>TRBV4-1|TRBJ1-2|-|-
CASSLKRGSGYTF
TGCGCCAGCAGCCTAAAACGGGGTTCAGGCTACACCTTC
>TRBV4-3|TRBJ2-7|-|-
CASSRDNSYEQYF
TGCGCCAGCAGCCGGGACAACTCCTACGAGCAGTACTTC
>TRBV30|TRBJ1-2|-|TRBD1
CAWSVRTGGGYTF
TGTGCCTGGAGTGTAAGGACAGGGGGTGGCTACACCTTC
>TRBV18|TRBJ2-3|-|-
CASSPGGGRSTDTQYF
TGTGCCAGCTCACCAGGGGGGGGCCGTAGCACAGATACGCAGTATTTT
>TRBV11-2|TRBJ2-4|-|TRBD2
CASRQMRGATGNGIQYF
TGTGCCAGCAGACAAATGCGGGGGGCAACTGGGAATGGCATTCAGTACTTC
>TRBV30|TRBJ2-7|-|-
CAWAWGAGEYEQYF
TGTGCCTGGGCTTGGGGGGCGGGAGAGTACGAGCAGTACTTC
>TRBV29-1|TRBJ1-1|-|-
CSVEITVEAFF
TGCAGCGTTGAGATAACAGTTGAAGCTTTCTTT
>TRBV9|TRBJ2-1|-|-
CASSSGTPTYNEQFF
TGTGCCAGCAGCTCCGGGACTCCCACCTACAATGAGCAGTTCTTC
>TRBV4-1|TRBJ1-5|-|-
CASSQEGHSNQPQHF
TGCGCCAGCAGCCAAGAGGGACATAGCAATCAGCCCCAGCATTTT
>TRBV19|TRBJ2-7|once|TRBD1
CASSNQGAVAYEQYF
TGTGCCAGTAGTAACCAGGGGGCGGTGGCCTACGAGCAGTACTTC
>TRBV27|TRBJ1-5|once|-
CASKTGNTGNQPQHF
TGTGCCAGCAAGACCGGCAACACAGGCAATCAGCCCCAGCATTTT
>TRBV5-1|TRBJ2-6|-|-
CASSFENRAGGANVLTF
TGCGCCAGCAGCTTCGAAAACAGGGCCGGTGGGGCCAACGTCCTGACTTTC
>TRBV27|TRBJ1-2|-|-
CASSPEHVF
TGTGCCAGCAGCCCCGAACATGTCTTC
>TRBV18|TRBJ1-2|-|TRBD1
CASSQAGTGGSSGYTF
TGTGCCAGCTCTCAAGCCGGGACAGGGGGTTCGAGTGGCTACACCTTC
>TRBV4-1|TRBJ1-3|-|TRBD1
CASSQEQGARGNTIYF
TGCGCCAGCAGCCAAGAACAGGGGGCGCGTGGAAACACCATATATTTT
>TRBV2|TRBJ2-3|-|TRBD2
CASSEADLTSGTDTQYF
TGTGCCAGCAGTGAAGCGGATCTGACTAGCGGCACAGATACGCAGTATTTT
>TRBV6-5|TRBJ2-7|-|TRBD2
CASRAGAYEQYF
TGTGCCAGCCGGGCGGGAGCCTACGAGCAGTACTTC
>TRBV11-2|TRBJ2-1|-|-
CASSLDPGLEQFF
TGTGCCAGCAGCTTAGATCCCGGGTTAGAGCAGTTCTTC
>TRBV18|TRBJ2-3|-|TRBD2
CASSSGLAGVETHYF
TGTGCCAGCTCATCGGGACTAGCGGGAGTTGAAACCCATTATTTT